The entry below gives a single TCR beta chain sequence along with its context. The antigen remains unidentified. This CDR3 contains 14 residues. The germline gives CDR1 LNHDA, CDR2 SQIVND (reference sequence). The V end lost 8 bases, the J end lost 4 bases, and 17 bases lay between the germline ends. These data are taken from a study of T-cell memory formation after mild COVID-19. Study summary: TCR clusters were mostly donor specific. Study outcomes and limitations: Memory sampled before infection contained some responding clones, suggesting cross-reactive memory joined. For second-wave clones that peaked at day 37, SARS-CoV-2 specificity went unverified.

TCRdb redid the calling of the 5' RACE reads with MiXCR, one entry per CDR3 protein. This table holds 560,000 or so distinct CDR3 sequences, about 18% found once. This TCR came from an adult woman who had mild COVID-19 (a few samples of this study predate the infection). Cell type and time point are not known. The sample comprised PBMCs or a T cell subset sorted from them (not recorded which). This chain joins TRBV19 and TRBJ1-2; no firm D call. CDR3: CASRHVNSFYGYTF. CDR3 nucleotides: TGTGCCAGTCGACATGTAAACAGCTTCTATGGCTACACCTTC.